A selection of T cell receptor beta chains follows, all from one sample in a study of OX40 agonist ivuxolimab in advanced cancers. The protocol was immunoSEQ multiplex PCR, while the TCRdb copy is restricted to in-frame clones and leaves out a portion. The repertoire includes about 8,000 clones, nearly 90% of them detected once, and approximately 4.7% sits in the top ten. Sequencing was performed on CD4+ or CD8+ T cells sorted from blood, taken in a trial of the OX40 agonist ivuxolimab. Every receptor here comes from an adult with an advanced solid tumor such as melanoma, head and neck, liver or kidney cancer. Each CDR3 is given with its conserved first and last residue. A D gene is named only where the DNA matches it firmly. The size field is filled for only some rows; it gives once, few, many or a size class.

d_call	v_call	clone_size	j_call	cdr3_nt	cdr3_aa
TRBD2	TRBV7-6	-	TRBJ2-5	TGTGCCAGCAGCGCCGCTAGCGGGAGGGCCAAGACCCAGTACTTC	CASSAASGRAKTQYF
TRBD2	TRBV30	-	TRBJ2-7	TGTGCCTGGATCCGACCACCCGGGGGGGGGACTCACTACGAGCAGTACTTC	CAWIRPPGGGTHYEQYF
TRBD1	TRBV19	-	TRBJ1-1	TGTGCCAGTAGTCCCCGGGACAGGGGGCAGGCTTTCTTT	CASSPRDRGQAFF
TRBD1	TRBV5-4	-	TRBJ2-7	TGTGCCAGCAGCTCCTATGAGACGGGACAGGGGGCGCCCGAGCAGTACTTC	CASSSYETGQGAPEQYF
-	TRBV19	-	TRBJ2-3	TGTGCCAGCAGTATAGTGGGGGGCGGGGCAGATACGCAGTATTTT	CASSIVGGGADTQYF
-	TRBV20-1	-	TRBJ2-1	TGCAGTGCTTTACCTGGAGTAGCGCCGTTCTTC	CSALPGVAPFF
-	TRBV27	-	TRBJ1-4	TGTGCCAGCAGTTTATCGTCGAGGTGGAATGAAAAACTGTTTTTT	CASSLSSRWNEKLFF
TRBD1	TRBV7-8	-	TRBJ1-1	TGTGCCAGCAGCTTAATGGGGACAGTGAACACTGAAGCTTTCTTT	CASSLMGTVNTEAFF
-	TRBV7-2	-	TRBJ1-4	TGTGCCAGCAGCTTAGCGTGGGGGGGAAATGAAAAACTGTTTTTT	CASSLAWGGNEKLFF
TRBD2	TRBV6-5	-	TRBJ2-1	TGTGCCAGCAGTTTTGGCGGGAGTAGCGTCTACAATGAGCAGTTCTTC	CASSFGGSSVYNEQFF
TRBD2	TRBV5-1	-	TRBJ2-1	TGCGCCAGCAGCCGGACTAGCGGTGAGCAGTTCTTC	CASSRTSGEQFF
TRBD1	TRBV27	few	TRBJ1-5	TGTGCCAGCAGTTTTACAGGGGGCCTTCCTCAGCCCCAGCATTTT	CASSFTGGLPQPQHF
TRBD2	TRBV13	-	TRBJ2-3	TGTGCCAGCAGCTCCGATGGGACTAGCGGGAGCACAGATACGCAGTATTTT	CASSSDGTSGSTDTQYF
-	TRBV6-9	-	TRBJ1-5	TGTGCCAGCGGTTCTAATCAGCCCCAGCATTTT	CASGSNQPQHF
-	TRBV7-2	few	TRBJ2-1	TGTGCCAGCAGCTTCTCAAGCGGGAATGAGCAGTTCTTC	CASSFSSGNEQFF
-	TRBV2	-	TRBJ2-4	TGTGCCAGCAGGGATACCAAAAACATTCAGTACTTC	CASRDTKNIQYF